This T cell receptor beta chain was obtained from a study of shared clonotypes between healthy human individuals. Overall study results and limits: Generally, naive subsets came out with larger estimated richness than memory subsets.

Sequenced by immunoSEQ multiplex PCR; TCRdb stores in-frame clones only, minus some. The repertoire holds some 2,000,000 clones, approximately 96% seen once, with roughly 0.13% in the top ten. With respect to this clone: Its antigen is unknown.

A CD45RA-negative memory subset and a CD45RA+ naive subset were separated from the CD4+ cells. The sequenced material came from naive CD4+ T cells sorted from blood. Subset given: CD45RA+ positively selected. This clonotype originated in a man aged 18 to 29 in good health.

The CDR3 DNA reads TGCGCCAGCAGCTTGGCCCCACTGGGGGCCCCCGTGGTCCTGACTTTC. This sequence encodes CASSLAPLGAPVVLTF. The V and J genes are TRBV5-1 and TRBJ2-6, with D possibly TRBD1 on 6 matching bases. The germline CDR1 and CDR2 sequences are SGHRS and YFSETQ. Trimming removed 0 bases from V and 13 bases from J, with 20 bases in between. The CDR3 sequence is 16 residues long.